This T cell receptor beta chain was recovered during a study of blood T cell repertoires in COVID-19. In the study overall: There were acute and convalescent COVID-19 samples, and they came from the United States, Italy and Spain. Nucleic acid was either cDNA or gDNA, and it came from T cells, B-cell-depleted T cells, or PBMCs.

Per germline, CDR1 LNHDA and CDR2 SQIVND (reference sequence). The CDR3 is 14 residues long. Trimming took 5 bases from V and 7 from J; bases not matched to a gene: 5. Per the original data handling: For nucleated cells, counts were estimated from reference gene primer amplification. Repertoires were generated with immunoSEQ multiplex PCR, while TCRdb's copy carries only in-frame clones and drops some. The DNA gave D and trimming, while V, J and clone size come from that table. The sample gives approximately 200,000 clones, roughly four fifths of which show up once; over 2.5% is in the top ten. The specimen was peripheral blood. The sequence was obtained from a woman in her 30s who had recovered from COVID-19. V usage is TRBV19 and J usage is TRBJ2-1; TRBD1 matches 10 bases. The CDR3 sequence: CASSRGQGMNEQFF. In DNA, the CDR3 is TGTGCCAGTAGTCGGGGACAGGGGATGAATGAGCAGTTCTTC. The full variable domain, with the rest looked up from reference TRBV19 and TRBJ2-1, is DGGITQSPKYLFRKEGQNVTLSCEQNLNHDAMYWYRQDPGQGLRLIYYSQIVNDFQKGDIAEGYSVSREKKESFPLTVTSAQKNPTAFYLCASSRGQGMNEQFFGPGTRLTVL.